These T cell receptor beta chains were read from a single sample in a study of response to subunit inactivated influenza vaccine. TCRdb re-called the RT-PCR reads with MiXCR, one entry per CDR3 protein. Altogether about 530,000 distinct CDR3 sequences are present, about 11% being singletons, with the ten largest covering approximately 10%. The sequencing used PBMCs from blood, collected on the day of vaccination. The receptors were gathered from a man between 50 and 59 years old who received an inactivated influenza vaccine. CDR3s include the opening cysteine and the closing phenylalanine or tryptophan. D genes are given only for firm matches. Rows may omit the clone size; those that give it use once, few, many or a size class.

DNA: TGTGCCAGCTCACCAGGTTACGCGGGGGACTCGAGGGGGAATGAGCAGTTCTTC
CDR3: CASSPGYAGDSRGNEQFF
J: TRBJ2-1
size: -
D: -
V: TRBV18

DNA: TGTGCCAGCAGTGGTGGTTCTGGGGCCAACGTCCTGACTTTC
CDR3: CASSGGSGANVLTF
J: TRBJ2-6
size: many
D: -
V: TRBV25-1

DNA: TGTGCCAGCAGTTTGTGGGACAGGGGGTCCTACGAGCAGTACTTC
CDR3: CASSLWDRGSYEQYF
J: TRBJ2-7
size: -
D: TRBD1
V: TRBV12-3/TRBV12-4

DNA: TGCGCCAGCAGCCTTACGGACAGGGGCCCCCTCGGCTACACCTTC
CDR3: CASSLTDRGPLGYTF
J: TRBJ1-2
size: once
D: TRBD1
V: TRBV4-3

DNA: TGTGCCAGCAGTGGGGGGATGAACACCGGGGAGCTGTTTTTT
CDR3: CASSGGMNTGELFF
J: TRBJ2-2
size: many
D: -
V: TRBV2

DNA: TGCAGCGTCACGTCTAGCGGGGGACCCACAGATACGCAGTATTTT
CDR3: CSVTSSGGPTDTQYF
J: TRBJ2-3
size: -
D: TRBD2
V: TRBV29-1

DNA: TGTGCCAGCAGCTTGGGGACAGGCCCCGATGGAAAACTGTTTTTT
CDR3: CASSLGTGPDGKLFF
J: TRBJ1-4
size: many
D: TRBD1
V: TRBV5-6

DNA: TGCGCCAGCAGCTTGATTAGCGGAGGTGCAGATACGCAGTATTTT
CDR3: CASSLISGGADTQYF
J: TRBJ2-3
size: -
D: -
V: TRBV5-1

DNA: TGCAGTGCTCGTCAGGGAGGAATCTATGGCTACACCTTC
CDR3: CSARQGGIYGYTF
J: TRBJ1-2
size: few
D: -
V: TRBV20-1

DNA: TGTGCCAGCAGTTACCCAGGGCTTTCACCCCTCCACTTT
CDR3: CASSYPGLSPLHF
J: TRBJ1-6
size: -
D: -
V: TRBV6-2/TRBV6-3

DNA: TGCAGCGTTGACGGGACTAGCGGGGTAACGACGAACACAGATACGCAGTATTTT
CDR3: CSVDGTSGVTTNTDTQYF
J: TRBJ2-3
size: few
D: TRBD2
V: TRBV29-1

DNA: TGCAGTGCTAGACTCATGGGACAGCAAGCTTTCTTT
CDR3: CSARLMGQQAFF
J: TRBJ1-1
size: -
D: TRBD1
V: TRBV20-1

DNA: TGTGCCAGCAGCCCGTCCGGGACTACAACGCAGTATTTT
CDR3: CASSPSGTTTQYF
J: TRBJ2-3
size: -
D: TRBD2
V: TRBV6-2/TRBV6-3

DNA: TGCGCCAGCAGCGCGTTTGAGGGGACAGAGCAGTTCTTC
CDR3: CASSAFEGTEQFF
J: TRBJ2-1
size: -
D: -
V: TRBV10-2

DNA: TGTGCCACCAGCAGAGTTGGGGGCTACGAGCAGTACTTC
CDR3: CATSRVGGYEQYF
J: TRBJ2-7
size: few
D: -
V: TRBV15

DNA: TGTGCCAGCAGTAGAGCGAGTAGCCTTTTACATACGCAGTATTTT
CDR3: CASSRASSLLHTQYF
J: TRBJ2-3
size: -
D: -
V: TRBV27

DNA: TGTGCCAGCAGTTCCTGGGAGGGACGATATCAGCCCCAGCATTTT
CDR3: CASSSWEGRYQPQHF
J: TRBJ1-5
size: once
D: -
V: TRBV6-2/TRBV6-3

DNA: TGTGCCAGCAGAAATCCGGGACTAGCGGATGAGCAGTTCTTC
CDR3: CASRNPGLADEQFF
J: TRBJ2-1
size: few
D: TRBD2
V: TRBV28

DNA: TGTGCCACCTCCGCCGGGACAGGGTCTTATCTCTCCTACGAGCAGTACTTC
CDR3: CATSAGTGSYLSYEQYF
J: TRBJ2-7
size: few
D: TRBD1
V: TRBV7-2

DNA: TGCAGTGCTAGAGAGGGACATCATAATTCACCCCTCCACTTT
CDR3: CSAREGHHNSPLHF
J: TRBJ1-6
size: few
D: -
V: TRBV20-1

DNA: TGCAGTGCTTCGCCGCCCCAGGGGGCTGGTGGGGCCAACGTCCTGACTTTC
CDR3: CSASPPQGAGGANVLTF
J: TRBJ2-6
size: -
D: TRBD1
V: TRBV20-1

DNA: TGTGCCAGCAGCGTAGCTTGGGGTTATAATTCACCCCTCCACTTT
CDR3: CASSVAWGYNSPLHF
J: TRBJ1-6
size: many
D: -
V: TRBV9

DNA: TGTGCCAGCAGACCCACCGGGACAGGGTCCTCACCCCTCCACTTT
CDR3: CASRPTGTGSSPLHF
J: TRBJ1-6
size: few
D: TRBD1
V: TRBV27

DNA: TGTGCCAGCAGTTTTGCCTTAAGGGCCTACAATGAGCAGTTCTTC
CDR3: CASSFALRAYNEQFF
J: TRBJ2-1
size: -
D: -
V: TRBV12-3/TRBV12-4

DNA: TGCGCCAGCAGCTTGAGCAGGGGTGTCCCAGGAGCTTTCTTT
CDR3: CASSLSRGVPGAFF
J: TRBJ1-1
size: -
D: -
V: TRBV5-1

DNA: TGTGCCAGCAGCCAAACTAACAGGGCCTCCTACAATGAGCAGTTCTTC
CDR3: CASSQTNRASYNEQFF
J: TRBJ2-1
size: -
D: -
V: TRBV7-9

DNA: TGTGCCAGCAGTCCCAATTGGGGGGAGCAGTACTTC
CDR3: CASSPNWGEQYF
J: TRBJ2-7
size: few
D: -
V: TRBV28

DNA: TGTGCCAGCAGTCAGACTAGCTTAGATACGCAGTATTTT
CDR3: CASSQTSLDTQYF
J: TRBJ2-3
size: many
D: TRBD2
V: TRBV6-2/TRBV6-3

DNA: TGTGCCAGCAGTTACCGGTCAGCGAACACCGGGGAGCTGTTTTTT
CDR3: CASSYRSANTGELFF
J: TRBJ2-2
size: -
D: -
V: TRBV6-5

DNA: TGTGCCCGCAGCTCCTCCCTAATCCCTGAGCAGTTCTTC
CDR3: CARSSSLIPEQFF
J: TRBJ2-1
size: -
D: -
V: TRBV7-9

DNA: TGCGCCAGCAGCTTGTCCCCGGGCATCCGGAATGAGCAGTTCTTC
CDR3: CASSLSPGIRNEQFF
J: TRBJ2-1
size: -
D: -
V: TRBV5-1